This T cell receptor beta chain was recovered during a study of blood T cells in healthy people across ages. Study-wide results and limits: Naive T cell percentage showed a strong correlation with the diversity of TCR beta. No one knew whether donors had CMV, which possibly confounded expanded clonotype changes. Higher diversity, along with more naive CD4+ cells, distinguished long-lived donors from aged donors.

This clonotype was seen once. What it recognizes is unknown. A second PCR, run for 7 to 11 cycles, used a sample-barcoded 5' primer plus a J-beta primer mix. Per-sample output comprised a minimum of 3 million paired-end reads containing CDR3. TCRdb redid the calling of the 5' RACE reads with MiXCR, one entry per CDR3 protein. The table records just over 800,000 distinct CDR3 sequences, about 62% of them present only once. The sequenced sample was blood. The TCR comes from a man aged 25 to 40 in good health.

The CDR3 DNA reads as TGTGCCAGCTCCCTGTATAGCGGGGGAGAGACCCAGTACTTC. Translation: CASSLYSGGETQYF. The V gene is TRBV6-2 or TRBV6-3, the J gene TRBJ2-7, with 9 positions matching TRBD2. The J call may be in error: the DNA end matches TRBJ2-5 better. This CDR3 contains 14 residues. Germline V gene sequence: CDR1 MNHEY, CDR2 SVGEGT.